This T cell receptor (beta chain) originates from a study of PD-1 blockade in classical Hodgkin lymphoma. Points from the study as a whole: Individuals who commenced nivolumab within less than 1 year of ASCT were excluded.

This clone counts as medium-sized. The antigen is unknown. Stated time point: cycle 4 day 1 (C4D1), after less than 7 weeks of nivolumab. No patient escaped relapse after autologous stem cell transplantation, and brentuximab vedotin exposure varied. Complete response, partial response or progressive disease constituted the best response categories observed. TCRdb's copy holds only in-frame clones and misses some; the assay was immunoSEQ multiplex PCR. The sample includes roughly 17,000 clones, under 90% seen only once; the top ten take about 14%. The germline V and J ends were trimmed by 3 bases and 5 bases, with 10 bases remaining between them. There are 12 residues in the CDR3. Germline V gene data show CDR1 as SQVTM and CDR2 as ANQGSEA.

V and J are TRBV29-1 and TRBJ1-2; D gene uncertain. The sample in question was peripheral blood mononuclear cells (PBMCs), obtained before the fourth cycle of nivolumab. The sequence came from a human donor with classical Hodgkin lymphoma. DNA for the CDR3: TGCAGCGTTGAGCGACCCGAATATGGCTACACCTTC. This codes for CSVERPEYGYTF.